This record concerns one T cell receptor (beta chain) sequence. The antigen is undetermined. The sample is drawn from a study of beta chain features in type 1 diabetes. Expressed TCRB transcripts were sequenced because the entire RNA isolate underwent reverse transcription. TCRdb's copy holds only in-frame clones and misses some; the assay was immunoSEQ multiplex PCR. The profile shows about 290,000 clones, about 8% of them singletons. Staining for CD45RO/CCR7/CD25/CD127/CD95/CD27 allowed sorting of CD4+ naive, central memory, regulatory and stem cell-like memory cells. General study findings and limits: High TCR expression in some cells could lead to their over-representation in cDNA sequencing. Healthy donors had naive, central memory and Treg TCRB repertoires that appeared less similar than those seen among patients.

The CDR3 covers 13 residues. Germline assignment: CDR1 LGHNA and CDR2 YNFKEQ. The germline V and J ends were trimmed by 0 bases and 10 bases, with 9 bases remaining between them. The rearrangement joins TRBV4-2 to TRBJ1-4; the D is unclear. Sequenced material: central memory CD4+ T cells from blood. The clonotype originates from a woman between 18 and 30 years old in good health. The CDR3, as DNA: TGTGCCAGCAGCCAAGAACCGCTATTAAAACTGTTTTTT. It translates to CASSQEPLLKLFF.